The source of this T cell receptor beta chain is a study of cytomegalovirus exposure and HLA in healthy donors. As for the study in general: Unique TCRs from HLA-typed donors, 70 million to 100 million of them, were held in an early data release. Whole-study results and caveats: In vitro assays verified that three CMV-associated chains recognized CMV antigens specifically.

The study ran its PCR with 60 Vbeta and 13 Jbeta primers. Assay used: immunoSEQ multiplex PCR; TCRdb lists only in-frame clones, some missing. The table includes roughly 130,000 clones, around 66% detected once. The CDR3 totals 14 residues. Trimming shortened V by 2 bases and J by 5 bases, and 8 bases separated the two germline ends. Germline assignment: CDR1 SGHRS and CDR2 YFSETQ. This clone came up once. Antigen specificity is unknown. This TCR derives from a woman aged 40 to 55 in good health and CMV-seropositive. The chain links TRBV5-1 to TRBJ1-6; no definite D call. The sample was PBMCs. CDR3 sequence (DNA): TGCGCCAGCAGCTTCAACGGGGATAATTCACCCCTCCACTTT. Residues: CASSFNGDNSPLHF.